These 18 T cell receptor beta chains share one sample of origin, sequenced in a study of CD8+ T cells in alopecia areata. Treatment given: oral pan-JAK inhibitor, 5-10 mg twice daily. RNA, once extracted, was reverse transcribed into cDNA for use as the sequencing template. TCRdb's copy holds only in-frame clones and misses some; the assay was immunoSEQ multiplex PCR. The table has about 210,000 clones, over 60% seen once. The sequencing used CD4+ T cells sorted from blood, collected at week 4, from a patient treated with tofacitinib. These receptors were obtained from a human donor with alopecia areata.

The chain uses TRBV6-5 and TRBJ1-1, with D uncertain. Germline V gives CDR1 MNHEY, CDR2 SVGAGI. V was shortened by 6 bases and J by 4 bases, with 12 bases between the two germline ends. This CDR3 region has 13 residues. CDR3 nucleotides: TGTGCCAGCAGAGCATTTATGTCCACTGAAGCTTTCTTT. This translates into CASRAFMSTEAFF.

In this sample, this clone turned up a few times. The chain combines TRBV29-1 with TRBJ1-3; D is ambiguous. This CDR3 comprises 12 residues. Trimming shortened V by 7 bases and J by 0 bases, and 7 bases separated the two germline ends. Germline V gives CDR1 SQVTM, CDR2 ANQGSEA. The CDR3: CSGAVSGNTIYF. In DNA, the CDR3 is TGCAGCGGAGCAGTCTCTGGAAACACCATATATTTT.

The table lists this clone with a few counts. The V and J genes are TRBV20-1 and TRBJ2-3; no clear D gene. Per germline, CDR1 DFQATT and CDR2 SNEGSKA (reference sequence). This CDR3 has 11 residues. The germline V and J ends were trimmed by 5 bases and 6 bases, with 9 bases remaining between them. CDR3 DNA sequence: TGCAGTGCTGCTACGAGGGATACGCAGTATTTT. Amino acid sequence: CSAATRDTQYF.

For this clone: Other DNA variants within this sample encode the same CDR3. The chain joins TRBV30 to TRBJ1-5; D uncertain. The germline V gene encodes CDR1 GTSNPN and CDR2 SVGIG (reference sequence). Between the trimmed V and J ends, which lost 0 bases and 4 bases, there was a span of 7 bases. The CDR3 covers 13 residues. The CDR3 is CAWSVSLNQPQHF. As DNA, the CDR3 is TGTGCCTGGAGTGTCAGCCTGAATCAGCCCCAGCATTTT.

The chain joins TRBV29-1 to TRBJ2-5, with D hard to call. Trimming left V 7 bases short and J 7 bases short, with 16 bases between. Germline V gene data show CDR1 as SQVTM and CDR2 as ANQGSEA. This CDR3 contains 12 residues. The CDR3 nucleotides read TGCAGCGCCGGACCCGCGGCGGTGACCCAGTACTTC. Translated: CSAGPAAVTQYF.

V usage is TRBV7-2 and J usage is TRBJ1-1; unclear D gene. The CDR3 extends over 13 amino acids. V was pared by 5 bases and J by 5 bases, with 12 bases between. Germline V CDR1 and CDR2: SGHTA, FQGNSA. The CDR3 bases are TGTGCCAGCAGCCCCCGTGAAAGGACTGAAGCTTTCTTT. Protein product: CASSPRERTEAFF.

This clone appeared a few times. This rearrangement joins TRBV11-2 to TRBJ2-2; D may be TRBD2 (5 bases). Germline values: CDR1 SGHAT, CDR2 FQNNGV. Trimming left V 5 bases short and J 4 bases short, with 17 bases between. This CDR3 has 16 amino acids. The CDR3 nucleotides read TGTGCCAGCAGCCCCCGGCGGACTTCGGGCACCGGGGAGCTGTTTTTT. Residues: CASSPRRTSGTGELFF.

The chain is built from TRBV7-2 and TRBJ1-6; the D is unclear. Germline V gene sequence: CDR1 SGHTA, CDR2 FQGNSA. V shed 5 bases and J shed 8 bases, with 13 bases lying between them. CDR3 size: 14 residues. The CDR3 loop is CASSPSQLDSPLHF. CDR3 DNA: TGTGCCAGCAGCCCTAGTCAACTTGATTCACCCCTCCACTTT.

This CDR3 reads CASDFRGLGTGELFF. For the CDR3, the DNA is TGTGCCAGTGACTTTCGTGGACTGGGGACCGGGGAGCTGTTTTTT. The chain is built from TRBV5-6 and TRBJ2-2; D is perhaps TRBD2 (5 bases). The germline V and J ends were trimmed by 8 bases and 5 bases, with 19 bases remaining between them. The CDR3 totals 15 residues. CDR1 is SGHDT and CDR2 is YYEEEE in the germline V gene.

This chain joins TRBV5-4 and TRBJ2-5; D remains ambiguous. Trimming cost V 3 bases and J 5 bases, with 14 bases left between them. The germline V gene encodes CDR1 SGHNT and CDR2 YYREEE (reference sequence). The CDR3 runs 14 residues. CDR3 in DNA: TGTGCCAGCAGCTCGTCTTGGGTGGAGGAGACCCAGTACTTC. The encoded protein is CASSSSWVEETQYF.

The chain combines TRBV7-2 with TRBJ2-7; weak D call: TRBD2 (5 bases). The CDR3 loop spans 13 amino acids. Deletions cut 5 bases from V and 4 bases from J, with 12 bases between. Germline CDR1 is SGHTA and CDR2 is FQGNSA. Here the CDR3 DNA reads TGTGCCAGCAGCCGAGATAGAGGGTACGAGCAGTACTTC. Translated, it gives CASSRDRGYEQYF.

V gene TRBV7-8 combines with J gene TRBJ1-5; 7 bases match TRBD1. V shed 6 bases and J 4 bases; nucleotides not matched to a gene: 6. The length of the CDR3 is 14 residues. The germline V gene encodes CDR1 SGHVS and CDR2 FQNEAQ. Here the CDR3 DNA reads TGTGCCAGCAGTTTAAACAGGGGTAATCAGCCCCAGCATTTT. Amino acids: CASSLNRGNQPQHF.

The CDR3 here is CSVAVDNGSNQPQHF. The DNA of the CDR3 is TGCAGCGTTGCCGTTGACAATGGGAGCAATCAGCCCCAGCATTTT. The J gene is TRBJ1-5, the V gene TRBV29-1; D not resolved. With 4 bases removed from V and 1 base from J, the gap between germline ends came to 14 bases. Germline values: CDR1 SQVTM, CDR2 ANQGSEA. This CDR3 is built from 15 residues.

The chain has TRBV29-1 and TRBJ2-7; D unclear. The V end was cut by 4 bases, the J end by 6 bases, with 10 bases between. CDR1 SQVTM and CDR2 ANQGSEA come from the germline V gene. CDR3 length: 11 residues. The CDR3 here is CSVGSGFEQYF. The CDR3 DNA reads as TGCAGCGTTGGGTCTGGGTTCGAGCAGTACTTC.

The chain links TRBV4-3 to TRBJ1-2; 7 bases agree with TRBD1. J was trimmed by 2 bases and V by 0 bases; bases with no gene match: 3. Germline-derived CDR1 and CDR2 are LGHNA and YSLEER. The CDR3 covers 15 residues. The CDR3 is CASSQDLTGNYGYTF. The DNA of the CDR3 is TGCGCCAGCAGCCAAGATCTGACAGGGAACTATGGCTACACCTTC.

The V call is TRBV11-3, the J call TRBJ2-1; D might be TRBD2 (6 bases). This CDR3 comprises 11 residues. The V and J ends lost 6 bases and 8 bases respectively, with 8 bases between them. Germline V gene data show CDR1 as SGHNT and CDR2 as YENEEA. Written as DNA, the CDR3 is TGTGCCAGCAGTTGGGGGGATGAGCAGTTCTTC. Encoded protein: CASSWGDEQFF.

This clone was counted a few times. The chain combines TRBV5-1 with TRBJ2-5; D is ambiguous. V was clipped by 2 bases and J by 1 base, with 9 bases between them. CDR3 size: 14 residues. In germline, CDR1 is SGHRS, CDR2 YFSETQ. The CDR3 here is CASSFGQSQETQYF. The CDR3 bases are TGCGCCAGCAGCTTTGGGCAGTCCCAAGAGACCCAGTACTTC.

The chain uses TRBV30 and TRBJ1-2; 7 positions agree with TRBD1. The CDR3 totals 12 residues. Germline values: CDR1 GTSNPN, CDR2 SVGIG (reference sequence). J was trimmed by 8 bases and V by 2 bases; bases with no gene match: 5. As DNA, the CDR3 is TGTGCCTGGAGTAGAGGGGGCATCGGCTACACCTTC. It yields the protein CAWSRGGIGYTF.